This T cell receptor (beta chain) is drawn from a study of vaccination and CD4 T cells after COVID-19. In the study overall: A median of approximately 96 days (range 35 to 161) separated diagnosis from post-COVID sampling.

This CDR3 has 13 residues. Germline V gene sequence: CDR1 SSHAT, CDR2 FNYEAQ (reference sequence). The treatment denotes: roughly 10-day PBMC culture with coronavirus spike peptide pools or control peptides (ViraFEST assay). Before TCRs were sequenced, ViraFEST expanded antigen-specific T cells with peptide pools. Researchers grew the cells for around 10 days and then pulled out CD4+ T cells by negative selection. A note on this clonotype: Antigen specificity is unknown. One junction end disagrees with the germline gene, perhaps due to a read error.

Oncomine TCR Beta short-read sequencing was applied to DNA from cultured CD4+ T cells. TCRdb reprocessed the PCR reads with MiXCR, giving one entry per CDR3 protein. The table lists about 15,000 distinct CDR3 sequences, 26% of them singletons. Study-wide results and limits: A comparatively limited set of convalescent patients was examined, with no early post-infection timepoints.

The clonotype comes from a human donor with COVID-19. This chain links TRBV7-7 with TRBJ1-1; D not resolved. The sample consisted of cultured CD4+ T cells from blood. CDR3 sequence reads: CASSLARNTEAFF. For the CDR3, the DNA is TGTGCTAGCAGCTTAGCGCGGAACACTGAAGCTTTCTTT.